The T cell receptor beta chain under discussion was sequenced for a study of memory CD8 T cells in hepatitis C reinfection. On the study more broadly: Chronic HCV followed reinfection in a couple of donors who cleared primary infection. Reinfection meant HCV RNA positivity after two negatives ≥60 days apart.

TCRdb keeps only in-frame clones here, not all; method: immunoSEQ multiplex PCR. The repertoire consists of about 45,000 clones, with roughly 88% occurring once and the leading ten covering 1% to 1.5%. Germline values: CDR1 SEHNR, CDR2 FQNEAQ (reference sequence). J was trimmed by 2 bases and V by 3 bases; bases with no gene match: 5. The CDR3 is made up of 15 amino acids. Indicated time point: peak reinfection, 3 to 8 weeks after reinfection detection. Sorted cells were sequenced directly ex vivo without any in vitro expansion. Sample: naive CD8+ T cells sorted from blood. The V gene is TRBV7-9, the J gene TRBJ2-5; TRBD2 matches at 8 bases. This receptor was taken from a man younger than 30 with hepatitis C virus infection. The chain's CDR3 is CASSLREVNQETQYF. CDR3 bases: TGTGCCAGCAGCTTGCGGGAGGTAAATCAAGAGACCCAGTACTTC.